This T cell receptor (beta chain) comes out of a study of CD8 T cells in ankylosing spondylitis. Broader study findings: What appeared characteristic of ankylosing spondylitis blood was a TCR beta motif of 7 or 8 highly homologous variants. Previously reported in reactive arthritis synovial fluid and blood were some of the motif variants.

TCRdb used MiXCR to reprocess the 5' RACE reads, holding one entry per CDR3 protein. Among about 130,000 distinct CDR3 sequences listed, around 7% were seen once. Many counts were recorded for this clonotype. Its antigen is not identified. In germline, CDR1 is SGHRS, CDR2 YFSETQ. The CDR3 sequence is 14 residues long. Trimming took 7 bases from V and 1 from J, leaving 14 bases between them. The source is a male donor with ankylosing spondylitis or in good health (not recorded which). The gene calls are TRBV5-1 and TRBJ1-1, with D hard to call. What was sequenced was blood, either unsorted or a sorted T cell fraction (not recorded which). This CDR3 is CASGGFGGNTEAFF. In DNA form, the CDR3 reads TGCGCCAGCGGCGGTTTCGGCGGGAACACTGAAGCTTTCTTT.